This T cell receptor beta chain was captured by sequencing in a study of T cell responses to AZD1222 COVID-19 vaccine. General observations from the study: Close to half of all spike-specific TCRs reportedly target regions of the variants that are unmutated. Dominant CD4 TCR responses targeted spike regions 160-218 and 743-854.

The V gene lost 7 bases and the J gene lost 5 bases, with 9 bases spanning the gap. CDR3 length equals 11 residues. Looked up from germline, CDR1 is SGHRS and CDR2 is YFSETQ. Only in-frame clones appear in the TCRdb table, and some are missing; sequencing was by immunoSEQ multiplex PCR. The data contain 150,000 to 250,000 clones, roughly 92% of them seen just once; the ten biggest clones take up about 1%. On this clone: The antigen is undetermined.

The TCR was taken from an adult who received the AZD1222 COVID-19 vaccine. This chain connects TRBV5-1 to TRBJ1-2; D remains ambiguous. The sample consisted of peripheral blood, taken 28 days after the second AZD1222 dose. The CDR3 reads CASGNAYGYTF. Written as DNA, the CDR3 is TGCGCCAGCGGAAATGCGTATGGCTACACCTTC.